This T cell receptor (beta chain) was identified during a study of spatial heterogeneity in lung cancer (dated by TCRdb to between 2017 and 2020). At the level of the whole study: More beta-chain than alpha-chain transcripts were consistently detected, likely reflecting higher beta-chain transcript abundance. A strong correlation was found between TCR transcript counts in tumor regions and a T cell transcriptional module score from matched bulk RNA-seq. In the raw uncorrected reads, each unique combination of TCR and UMI appeared more than ten times on average. In non-small cell lung cancer, the study quantitatively compared TCR alpha and beta repertoires across several tumor regions, matched nontumor lung, and blood. Nonsynonymous mutation counts, determined by whole-exome sequencing of tumor tissue, were related to TCR repertoire features. At surgery, hundreds of tumor regions, fewer than 85 matched nontumor lung samples and 56 PBMC samples were TCR-sequenced for both alpha and beta chains. Broader findings and caveats from the paper: Counts of ubiquitous and regional expanded TCRs correlated with counts of ubiquitous and regional nonsynonymous mutations, respectively. Confirming at a functional level the hypothesis that regional TCRs recognize regional mutations was considered to require additional single-cell paired TCR alpha and beta sequencing. TCR-seq coverage of tumor T cells was estimated at only approximately 7% for alpha chains and approximately 13% for beta chains. The tumor nonsynonymous mutation count correlated with the number of expanded alpha and beta TCRs within the tumor.

This specimen's time point label, interpreted: sample taken at primary tumor resection. Donors were over 60 patients with early-stage, untreated non-small cell lung cancer from the lung TRACERx cohort. For TCR sequencing, whole RNA was extracted from tumor and nontumor lung tissue, or from cryopreserved PBMC samples, and no cell sorting was done. Only patients with enough RNA available from two or more tumor regions were chosen for TCR sequencing. Tumor and adjacent nontumor lung specimens were reviewed by a lung pathologist before selection. This clonotype is judged medium-sized (0.01 to 0.1%). The specificity of this receptor is unknown. No clone much larger than this one lies a single base away; base qualities are absent. To prepare the library, 5' RACE was applied. This sample was sequenced with a NextSeq 500. In the TCR library protocol, a unique molecular identifier was attached to each TCR cDNA molecule so that PCR and sequencing errors could be corrected. Under the source paper's analysis protocol: TCR identification, UMI-based error correction and CDR3 extraction were performed with Decombinator tools. TCRs above a frequency of 2 per 1,000, corresponding to the top 1% of the tumor frequency distribution, were defined as expanded. Expanded tumor TCRs were classed as regional if statistically deemed absent (corrected P<0.05) from at least one tumor region, otherwise ubiquitous. Rényi diversity was computed with the R vegan package after subsampling each repertoire 100 times to 5,000 TCRs. CDR3 similarity networks were built from amino acid triplet string-kernel similarity, with CDR3s being connected when pairwise similarity was above 0.82. TCRdb cleaned the public reads at Q25 with fastp, built clones with MiXCR and kept in-frame beta chains. CDR3 protein duplicates are merged, each entry listing the most common genes and DNA. The V and J calls were determined by TCRdb, not by the authors. The sample table lists roughly 11,000 distinct CDR3 sequences, less than 15% of them with a count of one. 15% of the sample is in the top ten clones.

CDR3 length: 15 amino acids, cysteine to phenylalanine. Of the read, only the CDR3 DNA is kept; its 45 bases are in frame from base 1. CDR1 and CDR2, looked up from the germline V gene (reference sequence), are DFQATT and SNEGSKA. The junction shows trimming of 0 bases on V and 9 bases on J, plus 15 bases between the germline ends. The sequencing used lung tumor tissue, collected at surgery. The rearranged segments are TRBV20-1 and TRBJ1-6, with no D gene named confidently. The sequence derives from a male donor with early-stage non-small cell lung cancer. The nucleotides read TGCAGTGCTAGAGATCTTAGGTCAGGACTTTCACCCCTCCACTTT. Its translation is CSARDLRSGLSPLHF.